This T cell receptor beta chain emerged from a study of monozygotic twins with inflammatory bowel disease. Germline V CDR1 and CDR2: MNHNY, SVGAGI (reference sequence). This CDR3 comprises 13 residues. TCRdb derives one entry per CDR3 protein from the 5' RACE reads, leaving out DNA. Recorded here are some 170,000 distinct CDR3 sequences; the top ten clones represent less than 8%. The V gene is TRBV6-6, the J gene TRBJ2-7; TCRdb calls TRBD1, which cannot be checked without DNA. What was sequenced was blood. The sequence was collected from a human donor with ulcerative colitis or Crohn's disease, or a healthy co-twin of an affected twin (not recorded which). The CDR3 sequence is CASRRDRFYEQYF.